The clone carrying this T cell receptor (beta chain) has a count of ten or more. The source of the sample is a study of kidney transplant recipient with SARS-CoV-2 infection. TCRdb reanalysed the reads using MiXCR and keeps one entry per CDR3 protein. The sample has under 250,000 distinct CDR3 sequences; under 35% are singletons. The length of the CDR3 is 17 residues. V was cut by 4 bases and J by 5 bases, with 23 bases left in between. The germline V gene has CDR1 LGHDT and CDR2 YNNKEL (reference sequence). The input for sequencing was a blood sample, taken at baseline and between days 110 and 120 from a kidney transplant recipient. V gene TRBV3-1 combines with J gene TRBJ2-5; D ambiguous. The receptor comes from a young adult male patient who had COVID-19 and was a kidney transplant recipient. The T cells may come from the graft donor. The CDR3 is CASSPNRPISFSETQYF. The CDR3 DNA follows: TGTGCCAGCAGCCCGAACCGTCCCATTTCTTTCTCTGAGACCCAGTACTTC.